A selection of T cell receptor beta chains follows, all from one sample in a study of cytomegalovirus exposure and HLA in healthy donors. Generated by immunoSEQ multiplex PCR, the TCRdb table keeps only in-frame clones and is missing some. The sample shows roughly 200,000 clones, about 88% of them seen only once. Sequencing was performed on PBMCs. Receptors were obtained from a woman between 25 and 40 years old in good health and CMV-seronegative. The CDR3 runs from the conserved cysteine through the conserved F or W. A D gene is named only where the DNA matches it firmly. Part of the rows lack a size; the others show once, few, many or a class for expanded clones.

D,V,J,size,DNA,CDR3
TRBD2,TRBV29-1,TRBJ2-1,.,TGCAGCGTTTGGCGGGGGACCAAAAACAATGAGCAGTTCTTC,CSVWRGTKNNEQFF
TRBD1,TRBV6-1,TRBJ1-1,.,TGTGCCAGCTCACTCACAGGGGGCACTGAAGCTTTCTTT,CASSLTGGTEAFF
.,TRBV7-9,TRBJ2-1,.,TGTGCCAGCAGCAAACTAATGGAGCAGTTCTTC,CASSKLMEQFF
TRBD2,TRBV10-3,TRBJ2-7,.,TGTGCCATCAGTCCTGGGACTAGCGGTCGCCGGGTACCGTACTTC,CAISPGTSGRRVPYF
TRBD2,TRBV13,TRBJ2-3,.,TGTGCCAGCAGCTGGGCTCCTAGCGGTAGCACAGATACGCAGTATTTT,CASSWAPSGSTDTQYF
TRBD1,TRBV6-5,TRBJ2-7,.,TGTGCCAGCAGTCGCGACAGGGTTCAGTACTTC,CASSRDRVQYF
.,TRBV5-1,TRBJ1-1,few,TGCGCCAGCAGCTTAGAAGTCAGGACTGAAGCTTTCTTT,CASSLEVRTEAFF
TRBD2,TRBV29-1,TRBJ2-1,.,TGCAGCGTTGAACGTGGGAGGGCCTACAATGAGCAGTTCTTC,CSVERGRAYNEQFF
.,TRBV7-2,TRBJ2-2,.,TGTGCCAGCAGCTTACGGGCAGGGTTGAACACCGGGGAGCTGTTTTTT,CASSLRAGLNTGELFF
TRBD1,TRBV4-1,TRBJ1-2,.,TGCGCCAGCAGCCAAGATAGGGGACAGGGGGTGAGCGGCTACACCTTC,CASSQDRGQGVSGYTF
TRBD1,TRBV5-1,TRBJ1-4,.,TGCGCCAGCAGCTTCTTAGGGGGCGGAGCTAATGAAAAACTGTTTTTT,CASSFLGGGANEKLFF
.,TRBV5-1,TRBJ1-4,once,TGCGCCAGCAGCTTGGGCCGGAGGGAACTGTTTTTT,CASSLGRRELFF
TRBD1,TRBV19,TRBJ1-1,.,TGTGCCAGTAGTATGGGACAGAAGAACACTGAAGCTTTCTTT,CASSMGQKNTEAFF
.,TRBV7-8,TRBJ1-4,.,TGTGCCAGCAGCTTTCTGAGGGGGACTAATGAAAAACTGTTTTTT,CASSFLRGTNEKLFF
TRBD2,TRBV14,TRBJ2-5,.,TGTGCCAGCAGCCAATTCGCGGGAGGTCCACAAGAGACCCAGTACTTC,CASSQFAGGPQETQYF
.,TRBV30,TRBJ2-7,.,TGTGCCTGGAGTGCGCTCAGGGTAAGGGACGAGCAGTACTTC,CAWSALRVRDEQYF
.,TRBV7-8,TRBJ2-7,.,TGTGCCAGCAGCTTAGGGTTTGTCAGTACATCCTACGAGCAGTACTTC,CASSLGFVSTSYEQYF
TRBD1,TRBV11-2,TRBJ1-1,.,TGTGCCAGCAGCGCCAGACAGGGGATGAACACTGAAGCTTTCTTT,CASSARQGMNTEAFF
TRBD1,TRBV28,TRBJ2-5,.,TGTGCCAGCAGTGGACAGGGTGTAGAAGAGACCCAGTACTTC,CASSGQGVEETQYF
.,TRBV7-3,TRBJ2-1,.,TGTGCCAGCAGCTCCGGAGGCCTTTACAATGAGCAGTTCTTC,CASSSGGLYNEQFF
TRBD2,TRBV5-1,TRBJ2-5,.,TGCGCCAGCAGTCCACACACTAGCGATGAGACCCAGTACTTC,CASSPHTSDETQYF
TRBD2,TRBV5-4,TRBJ2-2,once,TGTGCCAGCAGCAGAGCGGGAGGGGAGAACACCGGGGAGCTGTTTTTT,CASSRAGGENTGELFF